Following are 20 T cell receptor beta chains from one sample sequenced in a study of blood T cell repertoires in COVID-19. Some clones are missing from TCRdb's copy, which holds only in-frame ones; the method was immunoSEQ multiplex PCR. This table holds 120,000 to 150,000 clones, 75% to 90% found once. Material: PBMCs or T cells enriched from blood (not recorded which). All receptors derive from a woman in her forties who had been exposed to COVID-19.

The V call is TRBV28, the J call TRBJ2-5; TRBD1 matches 9 bases. Germline-derived CDR1 and CDR2 are MDHEN and SYDVKM. The V and J ends lost 4 bases and 1 base, in that order; junction bases with no gene match: 7. This CDR3 has 16 amino acids. CDR3 loop: CASSSTGTGSQETQYF. The CDR3 coding sequence is TGTGCCAGCAGTTCAACCGGGACAGGGAGCCAAGAGACCCAGTACTTC.

This clone was seen only once. The genes are TRBV5-6 and TRBJ2-2; D possibly corresponds to TRBD2 (6 bases). Germline loops: CDR1 SGHDT, CDR2 YYEEEE. The CDR3 length is 13 residues. V was shortened by 1 base and J by 6 bases, with 7 bases between the two germline ends. The DNA of the CDR3 is TGTGCCAGCAGCTTGTGGAGGGCCGGGGAGCTGTTTTTT. Protein product: CASSLWRAGELFF.

The rearrangement links TRBV5-1 to TRBJ1-4, with 9 nucleotides matching TRBD1. The CDR3 spans 14 residues. Germline CDR1 and CDR2: SGHRS and YFSETQ. Germline trimming cut 10 bases from V and 5 bases from J; bases unmatched to any gene: 9. The CDR3: CASGQGLGNEKLFF. CDR3 DNA: TGCGCCTCGGGACAGGGTCTTGGAAATGAAAAACTGTTTTTT.

The chain joins TRBV7-6 to TRBJ2-7, with a possible D match to TRBD1 (7 bases). Germline V lookup: CDR1 SGHVS, CDR2 FNYEAQ. The CDR3 is 19 amino acids. Deletions cut 2 bases from V and 3 bases from J, with 26 bases between. Here the CDR3 DNA reads TGTGCCAGCAGCTTAATTGGGGGACTCACGGACAGGACACGCTACGAGCAGTACTTC. Protein: CASSLIGGLTDRTRYEQYF.

This chain uses TRBV7-2 with TRBJ2-2; 8 positions agree with TRBD2. The CDR3 extends over 18 amino acids. From germline, CDR1 is SGHTA and CDR2 FQGNSA. J lost 5 bases, V lost 5 bases, and 16 bases had no gene match. The CDR3 reads CASSPRRYSGIGTGELFF. The CDR3, as DNA: TGTGCCAGCAGCCCAAGAAGATATAGCGGGATTGGAACCGGGGAGCTGTTTTTT. Full variable domain (missing parts from reference TRBV7-2 and TRBJ2-2): GAGVSQSPSNKVTEKGKDVELRCDPISGHTALYWYRQSLGQGLEFLIYFQGNSAPDKSGLPSDRFSAERTGGSVSTLTIQRTQQEDSAVYLCASSPRRYSGIGTGELFFGEGSRLTVL.

This rearrangement joins TRBV7-9 to TRBJ2-1; 11 positions agree with TRBD2. Losses at the gene ends were 2 bases for V and 6 bases for J; bases not matched to a gene: 3. Germline CDR1 and CDR2: SEHNR and FQNEAQ (reference sequence). The CDR3 has 15 residues. The CDR3 loop reads CASSLKTSGTNEQFF. The CDR3 coding sequence is TGTGCCAGCAGCTTAAAGACTAGCGGGACCAATGAGCAGTTCTTC. The full variable domain, its missing parts supplied by reference TRBV7-9 and TRBJ2-1, is DTGVSQNPRHKITKRGQNVTFRCDPISEHNRLYWYRQTLGQGPEFLTYFQNEAQLEKSRLLSDRFSAERPKGSFSTLEIQRTEQGDSAMYLCASSLKTSGTNEQFFGPGTRLTVL.

This chain uses TRBV5-6 with TRBJ1-2, with 10 bases that match TRBD1. V gave up 3 bases and J gave up 12 bases; unmatched junction bases: 11. The CDR3 sequence is 14 residues long. Per germline, CDR1 SGHDT and CDR2 YYEEEE. CDR3 sequence (DNA): TGTGCCAGCAGCTCAGGACGGGACAGGGGATGGCACACCTTC. Translating gives CASSSGRDRGWHTF.

The chain carries TRBV7-9 and TRBJ1-1, with 11 nucleotides matching TRBD1. Germline CDR1 reads SEHNR; CDR2 reads FQNEAQ (reference sequence). Unmatched junction bases numbered 4, after V lost 1 base and J lost 6 bases. The CDR3 totals 15 residues. The DNA for the CDR3 is TGTGCCAGCAGCTTAGTGGACAGGGGGCCGGCTGAAGCTTTCTTT. This translates into CASSLVDRGPAEAFF.

This chain connects TRBV5-1 to TRBJ1-5; perhaps TRBD1 as D (6 bases). The CDR3 spans 13 residues. Trimming took 5 bases from V and 5 from J, leaving 11 bases between them. The V gene's germline CDR1 is SGHRS and CDR2 YFSETQ. The CDR3 bases are TGCGCCAGCAGTCAGGGGCAGGATCAGCCCCAGCATTTT. It translates to CASSQGQDQPQHF.

The rearrangement uses TRBV7-3 and TRBJ2-2; D ambiguous. Trimming removed 5 bases at V and 8 bases at J, with 18 bases between. The germline V gene encodes CDR1 SGHTA and CDR2 FQGTGA. The CDR3 is 15 residues long. The CDR3 nucleotides are TGTGCCAGCAGCCTCGAGGTGACTTCCCGGGGGGAGCTGTTTTTT. Translation gives CASSLEVTSRGELFF.

The V and J genes are TRBV5-6 and TRBJ1-2; D unclear. V lost 2 bases and J 1 base, leaving 12 bases between the germline ends. The CDR3 runs to 15 residues. Germline V gene sequence: CDR1 SGHDT, CDR2 YYEEEE. The DNA of the CDR3 is TGTGCCAGCAGCTTCTCCCCGGAGCTTAACTATGGCTACACCTTC. Translation: CASSFSPELNYGYTF.

This chain joins TRBV6-1 and TRBJ2-3, with 9 bases identical to TRBD2. The CDR3 runs to 14 residues. With 3 bases clipped from V and 9 bases from J, the junction kept 7 bases outside the gene matches. The germline CDR1 and CDR2 sequences are MNHNS and SASEGT. The CDR3 here is CASSDVSSGDTQYF. The CDR3 bases are TGTGCCAGCAGTGATGTCTCTAGCGGGGACACGCAGTATTTT.

This chain connects TRBV9 to TRBJ2-2; 10 nucleotides line up with TRBD1. From germline, CDR1 is SGDLS and CDR2 YYNGEE. The CDR3 runs to 17 residues. The V and J ends lost 3 bases and 8 bases, in that order; junction bases with no gene match: 13. The CDR3 spells CASSASLRDRGEGELFF. The DNA of the CDR3 is TGTGCCAGCAGCGCCTCTCTCCGGGACAGGGGTGAAGGGGAGCTGTTTTTT. Drawing the rest from reference TRBV9 and TRBJ2-2, the complete variable domain is DSGVTQTPKHLITATGQRVTLRCSPRSGDLSVYWYQQSLDQGLQFLIQYYNGEERAKGNILERFSAQQFPDLHSELNLSSLELGDSALYFCASSASLRDRGEGELFFGEGSRLTVL.

The V gene is TRBV18, the J gene TRBJ2-3; possible D gene TRBD2, 6 bases. The CDR3 has 14 amino acids. In germline, CDR1 is KGHSH, CDR2 LQKENI. V lost 6 bases, J lost 2 bases, and 12 bases lay in between. Here the CDR3 reads CASSPGLDTDTQYF. Here the CDR3 DNA reads TGTGCCAGCTCGCCGGGACTCGACACAGATACGCAGTATTTT.

V is TRBV7-2 and J is TRBJ2-3, with TRBD2 matching over 12 bases. Looked up from germline, CDR1 is SGHTA and CDR2 is FQGNSA. V shed 3 bases, J shed 2 bases, and the junction held 3 bases outside the gene matches. The CDR3 is 16 amino acids. CDR3 sequence (DNA): TGTGCCAGCAGCTTCCTAGCGGGAGGGTACACAGATACGCAGTATTTT. Its translation is CASSFLAGGYTDTQYF.

The CDR3 sequence: CASSPGTGGFLSNQPQHF. In DNA form, the CDR3 reads TGTGCCAGCAGTCCCGGGACAGGGGGCTTCCTTAGCAATCAGCCCCAGCATTTT. The V and J genes are TRBV6-6 and TRBJ1-5; 12 bases map to TRBD1. CDR1 and CDR2 (germline): MNHNY, SVGAGI (reference sequence). The CDR3 covers 18 residues. V lost 5 bases and J lost 0; bases outside the gene matches: 8.

The V call is TRBV24-1, the J call TRBJ2-2; tentative D call: TRBD1 (5 bases). The CDR3 is made up of 14 amino acids. Germline assignment: CDR1 KGHDR and CDR2 SFDVKD. The V and J ends lost 5 bases and 3 bases respectively, with 9 bases between them. CDR3 DNA sequence: TGTGCCACCAGTGCCTTACAGGACACCGGGGAGCTGTTTTTT. Translation: CATSALQDTGELFF.

This clone has only a few counts. V usage is TRBV14 and J usage is TRBJ2-2, with 14 bases identical to TRBD2. CDR3 length equals 15 residues. The germline gives CDR1 SGHDN, CDR2 FVKESK. The V and J ends lost 8 bases and 4 bases, in that order; junction bases with no gene match: 3. In DNA form, the CDR3 reads TGTGCCAGCCAGGGACTAGCGGGAGCCACCGGGGAGCTGTTTTTT. It translates to CASQGLAGATGELFF.

The chain combines TRBV2 with TRBJ2-2; TRBD2 is a possible D gene (7 bases). This CDR3 spans 15 amino acids. Germline CDR1 reads SNHLY; CDR2 reads FYNNEI. Trimming left V 4 bases short and J 4 bases short, with 13 bases between. This chain's CDR3 is CASSGRGASTGELFF. CDR3 sequence (DNA): TGTGCCAGCAGTGGCCGGGGGGCGAGCACCGGGGAGCTGTTTTTT.

The chain recombines TRBV4-1 with TRBJ1-5; D gene ambiguous. CDR3 size: 13 residues. The V gene's germline CDR1 is MGHRA and CDR2 YSYEKL. V lost 1 base to trimming and J lost 7 bases, with 8 bases between them. DNA for the CDR3: TGCGCCAGCAGCCAAGGCCGGGGACAGCCCCAGCATTTT. Translated, it gives CASSQGRGQPQHF.